One and the same sample provided the 6 T cell receptor beta chains below, sequenced in a study of cytomegalovirus exposure and HLA in healthy donors. Researchers ran the PCR with 60 Vbeta and 13 Jbeta primers. TCRdb's table, derived via immunoSEQ multiplex PCR, lists solely in-frame clones and lacks some. The sample holds 200,000 to 250,000 clones, about 81% seen once. The sequenced material came from PBMCs. The source of these receptors is a woman in her thirties or forties in good health and CMV-seronegative.

This chain uses TRBV28 with TRBJ2-7; 8 bases are shared with TRBD1. The V gene's germline CDR1 is MDHEN and CDR2 SYDVKM. Germline trimming cut 5 bases from V and 1 base from J; bases unmatched to any gene: 4. This CDR3 has 14 residues. CDR3 sequence: CASSPGQVSYEQYF. In DNA, the CDR3 is TGTGCCAGCAGTCCGGGACAGGTGTCCTACGAGCAGTACTTC.

This chain connects TRBV6-6 to TRBJ2-2; 11 positions match TRBD1. The V gene end was trimmed by 7 bases and the J gene end by 4 bases; junction bases not matched to a gene: 5. Germline CDR1 is MNHNY and CDR2 is SVGAGI (reference sequence). The CDR3 covers 15 residues. The CDR3 reads CASIPGTGGTGELFF. In nucleotides, the CDR3 is TGTGCCAGCATACCGGGGACAGGGGGCACCGGGGAGCTGTTTTTT.

The genes are TRBV29-1 and TRBJ1-1, with D uncertain. This CDR3 has 12 residues. Germline assignment: CDR1 SQVTM and CDR2 ANQGSEA. The V gene lost 6 bases and the J gene lost 10 bases, with 18 bases spanning the gap. CDR3 residues: CSVDREYRRAFF. CDR3 in DNA: TGCAGCGTGGACCGGGAGTACCGAAGAGCTTTCTTT. Filled out from reference TRBV29-1 and TRBJ1-1, the complete variable domain reads SAVISQKPSRDICQRGTSLTIQCQVDSQVTMMFWYRQQPGQSLTLIATANQGSEATYESGFVIDKFPISRPNLTFSTLTVSNMSPEDSSIYLCSVDREYRRAFFGQGTRLTVV.

V usage is TRBV12-5 and J usage is TRBJ2-2; 7 bases are a match to TRBD2. This CDR3 is built from 17 residues. Germline lookup yields CDR1 LGHNT and CDR2 FRNRAP. The V segment lost 4 bases and the J segment 3 bases; nucleotides outside the gene matches: 11. In nucleotides, the CDR3 is TGTGCTAGTGGTTCCCCTTGGGCGGGAGCCGACACCGGGGAGCTGTTTTTT. Residues: CASGSPWAGADTGELFF.

The chain is built from TRBV5-1 and TRBJ1-1, with no clear D. V was clipped by 0 bases and J by 0 bases, with 9 bases between them. CDR3 length: 15 amino acids. CDR1 SGHRS and CDR2 YFSETQ come from the germline V gene. The chain's CDR3 is CASSLAPGLNTEAFF. CDR3 in DNA: TGCGCCAGCAGCTTGGCCCCAGGATTGAACACTGAAGCTTTCTTT.

Worth noting for this clone: Other DNA variants within this sample encode the same CDR3. This sequence joins TRBV4-1 and TRBJ1-2, with D possibly being TRBD1 (6 bases). V shed 4 bases and J shed 7 bases, with 19 bases lying between them. Looked up from germline, CDR1 is MGHRA and CDR2 is YSYEKL. This CDR3 is 15 amino acids long. The DNA of the CDR3 is TGCGCCAGCAGCCGAGGGCAGGGGCCTTCGGGTGGCTACACCTTC. Translation: CASSRGQGPSGGYTF.